Described below is a single T cell receptor beta chain sequence and its context. Its antigen is unknown. No much larger clonotype is one base removed from it; base qualities were not supplied. These data come from a study of CD8 T cells in Susac syndrome (dated by TCRdb to about 2019). General notes on the study: Repertoire sequencing was used to test whether CD8+ T cell activation and differentiation in Susac syndrome was antigen driven. What the research found in general, with its limitations: The number of individuals in the TCR sequencing and HLA analysis was recognized as being relatively small.

Trimming accounts for 4 bases at V and 11 bases at J, while the number of junction bases matched to no gene is 4. CDR1 and CDR2 were assigned from the germline V gene as MNHNS and SASEGT. From the cysteine through the phenylalanine, the CDR3 covers 12 amino acids. CDR3 DNA is the only sequence kept; it has 36 bases, read in frame from the first base. Peripheral blood CD8+ and CD4+ T cells from healthy donors, Susac syndrome patients and multiple sclerosis patients were profiled using high-throughput TCR beta sequencing. The multiple sclerosis controls were treatment-naive patients who had stable or active relapsing-remitting disease and met the revised McDonald criteria. CD8+ TEMRA cells were enriched by FACS, while bulk CD8+ and CD4+ T cells were purified by magnetic negative isolation. Blood was collected in EDTA tubes and processed within 24 hours, with PBMCs isolated through density gradient centrifugation. PBMCs intended for TCR sequencing were cryopreserved in liquid nitrogen and thawed later in a water bath at 37 degrees C. The sorted or isolated CD4+, CD8+ and CD8+ TEMRA cells had a purity of 90% or higher.

RNA was extracted with the RNeasy kit and about 0.5 to 1 ug was reverse transcribed using random hexamers. The immunoSEQ multiplex PCR assay, covering 54 Vbeta and 13 Jbeta segments, was used to amplify TCR beta CDR3 regions. PCR amplification bias was corrected by using a synthetic template baseline for primer optimization and computational correction. Per the source publication's procedure: Reads were assigned to V, D and J genes according to IMGT and analyzed in immunoSEQ Analyzer, with only productive sequences retained. Clonality was computed as one minus Shannon entropy normalized by log2 of the number of productive unique sequences. Public and private clones were assessed among the 100 most prevalent clones of each patient and control. Susac-specific clones were defined as absent from healthy and MS cohorts, about 1,100 published viral clones and other ImmuneACCESS disease sequences. TCRdb trimmed public reads at Q25 via fastp, called clones via MiXCR and kept in-frame beta chains. Each entry merges the rows of one CDR3 protein and shows their most common DNA and genes. These V and J calls rely on TCRdb rather than the paper's analysis. The table for this sample lists some 260,000 distinct CDR3 sequences; 85% to 95% of them were counted only once. The ten largest clones take up 0.055% to 0.075% of the sample.

The sequence derives from a human donor with multiple sclerosis. The rearrangement combines TRBV6-1 with TRBJ1-4; 7 junctional bases match TRBD1. The sequenced sample consisted of CD4+ T cells from PBMCs. The nucleotide sequence is TGTGCCAGCAGTGCGGACAGGTTGAAACTGTTTTTT. This gives the protein CASSADRLKLFF.